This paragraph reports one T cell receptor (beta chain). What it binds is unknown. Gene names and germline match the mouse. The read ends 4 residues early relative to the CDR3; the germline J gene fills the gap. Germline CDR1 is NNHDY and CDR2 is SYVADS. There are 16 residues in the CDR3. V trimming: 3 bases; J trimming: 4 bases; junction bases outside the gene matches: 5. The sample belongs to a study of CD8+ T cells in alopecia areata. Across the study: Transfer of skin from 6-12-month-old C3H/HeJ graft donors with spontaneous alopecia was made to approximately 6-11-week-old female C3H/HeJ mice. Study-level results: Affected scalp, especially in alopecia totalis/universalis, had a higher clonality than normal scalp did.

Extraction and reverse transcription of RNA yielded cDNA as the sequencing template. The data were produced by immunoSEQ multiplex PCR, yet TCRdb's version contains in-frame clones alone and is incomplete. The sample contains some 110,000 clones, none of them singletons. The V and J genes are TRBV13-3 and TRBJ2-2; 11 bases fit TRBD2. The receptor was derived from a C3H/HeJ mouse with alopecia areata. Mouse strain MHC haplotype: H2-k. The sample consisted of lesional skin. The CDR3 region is CASSALGGRGTGQLYF. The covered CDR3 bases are TGTGCCAGCAGTGCACTGGGGGGGCGCGGCACCGGG.